This T cell receptor beta chain was profiled in a study of T cells expressing NK-cell markers. CDR1 and CDR2 (germline): MDHEN, SYDVKM. The CDR3 runs 14 residues. As the method of synthesis, 5'RACE template switching with UMIs yielded TCR beta cDNA. One entry per CDR3 protein, without DNA, is what TCRdb gives after re-calling the 5' RACE reads. Its listing shows 500,000 to 600,000 distinct CDR3 sequences. This receptor was obtained from a man aged 18 to 35 in good health. The sequencing input was blood T cells: a sorted CD56 or NKG2C T cell subset, CD4+ or CD8+ T cells, or bulk PBMC T cells (not recorded which). J is TRBJ2-5 and V is TRBV28; TCRdb picks TRBD1, but there is no DNA to check that call. This CDR3 reads CASSLYGIQETQYF.